This T cell receptor beta chain was captured in a study of CD8 T cells in ankylosing spondylitis. Concerning this clonotype itself: Its specificity is unknown.

Researchers built TCR beta libraries using quantitative 5'-RACE with molecular barcodes. Using its own MiXCR run on the 5' RACE reads, TCRdb lists one record per CDR3 protein. The table lists under 120,000 distinct CDR3 sequences, approximately 25% of them singletons. The study, taken as a whole, reports: Some motif variants had been reported before (in reactive arthritis synovial fluid and blood). The authors found the disease-linked clones to be CD8+ and relatively rare in peripheral blood.

The CDR3 extends over 18 amino acids. V shed 3 bases, J shed 8 bases, and the junction held 12 bases outside the gene matches. Germline CDR1 KGHDR, CDR2 SFDVKD. Source material: synovial fluid, either unsorted or a sorted T cell fraction (not recorded which). The chain carries TRBV24-1 and TRBJ2-1, with 13 bases fitting TRBD2. This clonotype originated in a male donor with ankylosing spondylitis. The CDR3 reads CATSDPLGTSGRAYEQFF. CDR3 in DNA: TGTGCCACCAGTGATCCGCTCGGCACTAGCGGGAGGGCCTATGAGCAGTTCTTC.